These T cell receptor beta chains were read from a single sample in a study of CD4 T cells in relation to SARS-CoV-2 and coronaviruses. Only in-frame clones appear in the TCRdb table, and some are missing; sequencing was by immunoSEQ multiplex PCR. The sample lists more than 20,000 clones; around 76% were seen once. These receptors have no identified antigens. Sequencing used CD4+ T cells from PBMCs, cultured in vitro. The origin of the receptors is a human donor in good health. Both conserved end residues are part of each CDR3. The D gene is left open where the match is weak. Rows may omit the clone size; those that give it use once, few, many or a size class.

d_gene: -
v_gene: TRBV18
abundance: -
j_gene: TRBJ1-1
CDR3aa: CASSPDTHFEAFF
CDR3nt: TGTGCCAGCTCACCCGACACCCATTTTGAAGCTTTCTTT

d_gene: -
v_gene: TRBV2
abundance: -
j_gene: TRBJ2-3
CDR3aa: CASSPSGLRDTQYF
CDR3nt: TGTGCCAGCAGTCCCAGCGGGCTTCGAGATACGCAGTATTTT

d_gene: TRBD1
v_gene: TRBV9
abundance: -
j_gene: TRBJ1-3
CDR3aa: CASSGGDSLSGNTIYF
CDR3nt: TGTGCCAGCAGCGGTGGGGACAGCCTCTCTGGAAACACCATATATTTT

d_gene: -
v_gene: TRBV7-3
abundance: -
j_gene: TRBJ1-3
CDR3aa: CASSLLSGGSGNTIYF
CDR3nt: TGTGCCAGCAGCTTATTATCCGGGGGCTCTGGAAACACCATATATTTT

d_gene: -
v_gene: TRBV28
abundance: -
j_gene: TRBJ2-7
CDR3aa: CASSLNGGSYEQYF
CDR3nt: TGTGCCAGCAGTTTAAATGGCGGATCCTACGAGCAGTACTTC

d_gene: -
v_gene: TRBV19
abundance: few
j_gene: TRBJ1-2
CDR3aa: CASSTGFPNYGYTF
CDR3nt: TGTGCCAGTAGTACAGGGTTTCCTAACTATGGCTACACCTTC

d_gene: -
v_gene: TRBV14
abundance: -
j_gene: TRBJ2-3
CDR3aa: CASSPRTIVWDTQYF
CDR3nt: TGTGCCAGCAGCCCGCGGACAATCGTGTGGGATACGCAGTATTTT

d_gene: TRBD2
v_gene: TRBV11-3
abundance: -
j_gene: TRBJ2-2
CDR3aa: CASSVAGGYTGELFF
CDR3nt: TGTGCCAGCAGCGTAGCGGGAGGGTACACCGGGGAGCTGTTTTTT

d_gene: -
v_gene: TRBV6-5
abundance: -
j_gene: TRBJ1-4
CDR3aa: CASSRETNEKLFF
CDR3nt: TGTGCCAGCAGTAGAGAAACTAATGAAAAACTGTTTTTT

d_gene: TRBD1
v_gene: TRBV28
abundance: -
j_gene: TRBJ1-4
CDR3aa: CASSSQGEPNEKLFF
CDR3nt: TGTGCCAGCAGTTCACAGGGGGAGCCTAATGAAAAACTGTTTTTT

d_gene: TRBD1
v_gene: TRBV7-8
abundance: -
j_gene: TRBJ1-3
CDR3aa: CASSSLPAQGLGNTIYF
CDR3nt: TGTGCCAGCAGCTCCCTTCCGGCACAGGGGTTGGGAAACACCATATATTTT

d_gene: -
v_gene: TRBV29-1
abundance: -
j_gene: TRBJ2-6
CDR3aa: CSVGDGRSGANVLTF
CDR3nt: TGCAGCGTTGGGGACGGACGGTCTGGGGCCAACGTCCTGACTTTC

d_gene: TRBD2
v_gene: TRBV12-5
abundance: -
j_gene: TRBJ2-1
CDR3aa: CASGLGTSYNEQFF
CDR3nt: TGTGCTAGTGGTTTGGGGACTAGCTACAATGAGCAGTTCTTC

d_gene: TRBD1
v_gene: TRBV18
abundance: -
j_gene: TRBJ2-7
CDR3aa: CASSPSRGSYEQYF
CDR3nt: TGTGCCAGCTCACCATCCAGGGGGAGCTACGAGCAGTACTTC

d_gene: -
v_gene: TRBV18
abundance: -
j_gene: TRBJ1-1
CDR3aa: CASLDRRMNTEAFF
CDR3nt: TGTGCCAGCTTAGACAGAAGAATGAACACTGAAGCTTTCTTT

d_gene: TRBD2
v_gene: TRBV24-1
abundance: few
j_gene: TRBJ2-1
CDR3aa: CATSDPSGRGGNEQFF
CDR3nt: TGTGCCACCAGTGATCCCAGCGGGAGGGGGGGCAATGAGCAGTTCTTC

d_gene: -
v_gene: TRBV2
abundance: -
j_gene: TRBJ1-5
CDR3aa: CASNENPSQHQPQHF
CDR3nt: TGTGCCAGCAATGAGAATCCTTCCCAGCATCAGCCCCAGCATTTT

d_gene: -
v_gene: TRBV7-3
abundance: -
j_gene: TRBJ1-2
CDR3aa: CASSLTDSSYGYTF
CDR3nt: TGTGCCAGCAGCTTAACTGACAGCTCCTATGGCTACACCTTC

d_gene: -
v_gene: TRBV5-7
abundance: -
j_gene: TRBJ1-3
CDR3aa: CASSLEQTTRSGNTIYF
CDR3nt: TGTGCCAGCAGCTTAGAACAGACAACCCGCTCTGGAAACACCATATATTTT

d_gene: -
v_gene: TRBV5-1
abundance: -
j_gene: TRBJ1-2
CDR3aa: CASSLLFYNYGYTF
CDR3nt: TGCGCCAGCAGCTTGTTATTCTACAACTATGGCTACACCTTC

d_gene: TRBD2
v_gene: TRBV18
abundance: -
j_gene: TRBJ2-2
CDR3aa: CASSHSGANTGELFF
CDR3nt: TGTGCCAGCTCACATAGCGGGGCGAACACCGGGGAGCTGTTTTTT

d_gene: -
v_gene: TRBV2
abundance: -
j_gene: TRBJ1-1
CDR3aa: CASSEYEDMNTEAFF
CDR3nt: TGTGCCAGCAGTGAATATGAGGATATGAACACTGAAGCTTTCTTT

d_gene: -
v_gene: TRBV6-2/TRBV6-3
abundance: -
j_gene: TRBJ1-4
CDR3aa: CASSPVRHYEKLFF
CDR3nt: TGTGCCAGCAGTCCAGTTAGACACTATGAAAAACTGTTTTTT

d_gene: -
v_gene: TRBV7-2
abundance: -
j_gene: TRBJ1-3
CDR3aa: CASSLGTASGNTIYF
CDR3nt: TGTGCCAGCAGCTTAGGGACAGCCTCTGGAAACACCATATATTTT

d_gene: -
v_gene: TRBV14
abundance: once
j_gene: TRBJ2-7
CDR3aa: CASSQSSDSESREQYF
CDR3nt: TGTGCCAGCAGCCAGAGTAGCGACAGTGAATCTCGAGAGCAGTACTTC

d_gene: TRBD2
v_gene: TRBV5-4
abundance: -
j_gene: TRBJ2-1
CDR3aa: CASSLERLAGGRLFF
CDR3nt: TGTGCCAGCAGCTTGGAGCGGCTAGCGGGAGGCCGTCTGTTCTTC

d_gene: -
v_gene: TRBV24-1
abundance: -
j_gene: TRBJ1-2
CDR3aa: CATSDFMDEHGYTF
CDR3nt: TGTGCCACCAGTGATTTTATGGACGAGCATGGCTACACCTTC

d_gene: -
v_gene: TRBV12-3/TRBV12-4
abundance: -
j_gene: TRBJ1-2
CDR3aa: CASSFDSYGYTF
CDR3nt: TGTGCCAGCAGTTTTGACAGCTATGGCTACACCTTC

d_gene: -
v_gene: TRBV28
abundance: -
j_gene: TRBJ1-2
CDR3aa: CASSSTSGLYGYTF
CDR3nt: TGTGCCAGCAGTTCCACCTCCGGGCTCTATGGCTACACCTTC

d_gene: -
v_gene: TRBV28
abundance: few
j_gene: TRBJ1-1
CDR3aa: CASSSQLGTEAFF
CDR3nt: TGTGCCAGCAGTTCCCAATTGGGAACTGAAGCTTTCTTT

d_gene: -
v_gene: TRBV7-2
abundance: -
j_gene: TRBJ2-3
CDR3aa: CASSFGGFVTDTQYF
CDR3nt: TGTGCCAGCAGCTTCGGGGGCTTCGTCACAGATACGCAGTATTTT

d_gene: -
v_gene: TRBV7-3
abundance: -
j_gene: TRBJ1-6
CDR3aa: CASSLNTQGPNSPLHF
CDR3nt: TGTGCCAGCAGCTTAAATACCCAGGGCCCTAATTCACCCCTCCACTTT

d_gene: TRBD1
v_gene: TRBV2
abundance: -
j_gene: TRBJ2-3
CDR3aa: CATRQGTRTDTQYF
CDR3nt: TGTGCCACTCGACAGGGAACGAGGACAGATACGCAGTATTTT

d_gene: -
v_gene: TRBV15
abundance: -
j_gene: TRBJ2-5
CDR3aa: CATRALGQLTQETQYF
CDR3nt: TGTGCCACTCGGGCCCTTGGGCAGCTGACCCAAGAGACCCAGTACTTC

d_gene: TRBD2
v_gene: TRBV19
abundance: -
j_gene: TRBJ2-3
CDR3aa: CASSNSGSGPDTQYF
CDR3nt: TGTGCCAGTAGTAATAGCGGGAGTGGCCCAGATACGCAGTATTTT

d_gene: -
v_gene: TRBV11-3
abundance: -
j_gene: TRBJ2-3
CDR3aa: CASSHGQRTDTQYF
CDR3nt: TGTGCCAGCAGCCACGGACAGCGCACAGATACGCAGTATTTT

d_gene: TRBD1
v_gene: TRBV5-4
abundance: -
j_gene: TRBJ1-1
CDR3aa: CASSLGDSNTEAFF
CDR3nt: TGTGCCAGCAGCTTGGGGGACAGTAACACTGAAGCTTTCTTT

d_gene: TRBD1
v_gene: TRBV6-4
abundance: -
j_gene: TRBJ2-2
CDR3aa: CASPPPPVGQGVRTGELFF
CDR3nt: TGTGCCAGCCCTCCCCCCCCTGTTGGACAGGGGGTTCGCACCGGGGAGCTGTTTTTT

d_gene: -
v_gene: TRBV7-2
abundance: -
j_gene: TRBJ2-7
CDR3aa: CASSQWAPAGEQYF
CDR3nt: TGTGCCAGCAGCCAGTGGGCCCCGGCCGGTGAGCAGTACTTC

d_gene: TRBD1
v_gene: TRBV19
abundance: -
j_gene: TRBJ2-4
CDR3aa: CASSSLGRGLTKNIQYF
CDR3nt: TGTGCCAGTAGTTCCTTGGGCAGGGGGTTAACCAAAAACATTCAGTACTTC

d_gene: TRBD2
v_gene: TRBV15
abundance: -
j_gene: TRBJ2-4
CDR3aa: CATSRELGLALAKNIQYF
CDR3nt: TGTGCCACCAGCAGAGAACTGGGACTAGCTCTAGCCAAAAACATTCAGTACTTC

d_gene: -
v_gene: TRBV6-6
abundance: once
j_gene: TRBJ1-5
CDR3aa: CASSYSNSNQPQHF
CDR3nt: TGTGCCAGCAGTTACTCGAATAGCAATCAGCCCCAGCATTTT

d_gene: -
v_gene: TRBV14
abundance: -
j_gene: TRBJ2-3
CDR3aa: CASSQGLRGADTQYF
CDR3nt: TGTGCCAGCAGCCAAGGGTTGAGGGGAGCAGATACGCAGTATTTT

d_gene: TRBD1
v_gene: TRBV27
abundance: -
j_gene: TRBJ2-7
CDR3aa: CASRRGTGGLYEQYF
CDR3nt: TGTGCCAGCAGGAGAGGGACAGGGGGCCTCTACGAGCAGTACTTC

d_gene: -
v_gene: TRBV15
abundance: -
j_gene: TRBJ2-6
CDR3aa: CATSRDFMESEGANVLTF
CDR3nt: TGTGCCACCAGCAGAGATTTTATGGAGTCCGAGGGGGCCAACGTCCTGACTTTC

d_gene: -
v_gene: TRBV30
abundance: -
j_gene: TRBJ2-2
CDR3aa: CARTGAGDGELFF
CDR3nt: TGTGCACGGACGGGGGCTGGCGACGGGGAGCTGTTTTTT

d_gene: -
v_gene: TRBV2
abundance: -
j_gene: TRBJ2-3
CDR3aa: CASRGSTDTQYF
CDR3nt: TGTGCCAGCAGGGGAAGCACAGATACGCAGTATTTT

d_gene: -
v_gene: TRBV2
abundance: -
j_gene: TRBJ2-5
CDR3aa: CASSAVREETQYF
CDR3nt: TGTGCCAGCAGTGCAGTGAGGGAAGAGACCCAGTACTTC

d_gene: -
v_gene: TRBV3-1/TRBV3-2
abundance: few
j_gene: TRBJ1-6
CDR3aa: CASSPTTKNSPLHF
CDR3nt: TGTGCCAGCAGCCCGACTACGAAAAATTCACCCCTCCACTTT

d_gene: -
v_gene: TRBV30
abundance: -
j_gene: TRBJ2-3
CDR3aa: CAWSVGPGDKTQYF
CDR3nt: TGTGCCTGGAGTGTAGGGCCGGGAGATAAGACGCAGTATTTT

d_gene: -
v_gene: TRBV12-3/TRBV12-4
abundance: -
j_gene: TRBJ2-7
CDR3aa: CASSFALSDEQYF
CDR3nt: TGTGCCAGCAGTTTTGCGCTCAGCGACGAGCAGTACTTC

d_gene: -
v_gene: TRBV11-2
abundance: -
j_gene: TRBJ2-3
CDR3aa: CASSLEGPTDTQYF
CDR3nt: TGTGCCAGCAGCTTAGAGGGACCCACAGATACGCAGTATTTT

d_gene: -
v_gene: TRBV19
abundance: -
j_gene: TRBJ1-2
CDR3aa: CASSPPEGFSYGYTF
CDR3nt: TGTGCCAGTAGTCCCCCGGAGGGTTTTTCCTATGGCTACACCTTC

d_gene: -
v_gene: TRBV5-4
abundance: -
j_gene: TRBJ1-6
CDR3aa: CASSSQGNNSPLHF
CDR3nt: TGTGCCAGCAGCTCGCAGGGTAATAATTCACCCCTCCACTTT

d_gene: -
v_gene: TRBV5-4
abundance: -
j_gene: TRBJ2-2
CDR3aa: CASSLVAGTYTGELFF
CDR3nt: TGTGCCAGCAGCTTGGTGGCAGGTACCTACACCGGGGAGCTGTTTTTT

d_gene: -
v_gene: TRBV6-5
abundance: -
j_gene: TRBJ1-2
CDR3aa: CASTEGQGYYGYTF
CDR3nt: TGTGCCAGCACCGAGGGCCAGGGTTACTATGGCTACACCTTC

d_gene: -
v_gene: TRBV28
abundance: -
j_gene: TRBJ1-4
CDR3aa: CASSPAGANDEKLFF
CDR3nt: TGTGCCAGCAGCCCAGCGGGGGCGAACGATGAAAAACTGTTTTTT

d_gene: -
v_gene: TRBV18
abundance: -
j_gene: TRBJ1-1
CDR3aa: CASATRTVMNTEAFF
CDR3nt: TGTGCCAGCGCCACACGGACAGTCATGAACACTGAAGCTTTCTTT

d_gene: TRBD2
v_gene: TRBV27
abundance: -
j_gene: TRBJ2-7
CDR3aa: CASRTSGIGEQYF
CDR3nt: TGTGCCAGCCGGACTAGCGGGATCGGCGAGCAGTACTTC

d_gene: -
v_gene: TRBV30
abundance: few
j_gene: TRBJ1-2
CDR3aa: CAWSGANYGYTF
CDR3nt: TGTGCCTGGAGTGGGGCTAACTATGGCTACACCTTC